The 23 T cell receptor beta chains below all came from one sample that was sequenced in a study of blood T cell repertoires in COVID-19. This table comes from immunoSEQ multiplex PCR, and its TCRdb copy is limited to in-frame clones, with some not included. The sample lists about 46,000 clones; more than 70% were seen once. Sequenced: peripheral blood. These receptors were collected from a man older than 75 with active COVID-19.

This chain links TRBV9 with TRBJ1-5; TRBD1 might be the D (6 bases). Trimming cost V 5 bases and J 6 bases, with 15 bases left between them. The length of the CDR3 is 14 residues. Germline CDR1 reads SGDLS; CDR2 reads YYNGEE. Here the CDR3 DNA reads TGTGCCAGCAGAAGGGGGGGCAGGACTCAGCCCCAGCATTTT. This encodes CASRRGGRTQPQHF.

This chain connects TRBV6-2 or TRBV6-3 to TRBJ1-1, with TRBD1 matching over 8 bases. CDR1 MNHEY and CDR2 SVGEGT come from the germline V gene. V gave up 6 bases and J gave up 0 bases; unmatched junction bases: 6. The CDR3 has 15 amino acids. CDR3 coding DNA: TGTGCCAGCAGCGGGGGACAGGTCGTGAACACTGAAGCTTTCTTT. Translation gives CASSGGQVVNTEAFF.

The chain is built from TRBV5-1 and TRBJ2-7; D may be TRBD2 (6 bases). Per the germline V gene, CDR1 is SGHRS and CDR2 is YFSETQ. Trimming left V 0 bases short and J 2 bases short, with 12 bases between. The CDR3 is 15 residues long. The CDR3 bases are TGCGCCAGCAGCTTGGCCTCGGGGGTTACCTACGAGCAGTACTTC. It is translated as CASSLASGVTYEQYF.

This clone has only one observation. In nucleotides, the CDR3 is TGTGCCAGCTCAGACAGGGACAGGGAATACACAGATACGCAGTATTTT. Its protein product is CASSDRDREYTDTQYF. The chain couples TRBV18 to TRBJ2-3, with TRBD1 matching 9 bases. This CDR3 has 16 amino acids. After removal of 5 bases from V and 2 bases from J, the junction contained 8 bases not matched to a gene. CDR1 KGHSH and CDR2 LQKENI come from the germline V gene.

For the CDR3, the DNA is TGTGCCAGCTCCCCCCAGGGGGCGCTGGGCTACACCTTC. Amino acid sequence: CASSPQGALGYTF. V and J are TRBV3-1 (or the pseudogene TRBV3-2) and TRBJ1-2; 8 bases match TRBD1. V gave up 8 bases and J gave up 8 bases; unmatched junction bases: 10. CDR3 size: 13 residues. The germline V gene has CDR1 LGHDT and CDR2 YNNKEL (reference sequence).

The chain recombines TRBV18 with TRBJ1-5; TRBD1 aligns across 8 bases. The junction had 10 bases not matched to a gene; V was cut back by 6 bases and J by 6 bases. This CDR3 has 15 residues. The germline V gene has CDR1 KGHSH and CDR2 LQKENI. CDR3 region: CASSQNRGEGQPQHF. The CDR3 nucleotides read TGTGCCAGCTCGCAGAACAGGGGGGAAGGTCAGCCCCAGCATTTT.

The chain employs TRBV6-6 and TRBJ1-2; 8 bases align to TRBD1. The CDR3 loop spans 13 amino acids. The V gene end was trimmed by 5 bases and the J gene end by 8 bases; junction bases not matched to a gene: 7. Germline loops: CDR1 MNHNY, CDR2 SVGAGI (reference sequence). CDR3 nucleotides: TGTGCCAGCAGTAGTACAGGGGGATGGGGCTACACCTTC. Its translation: CASSSTGGWGYTF.

This rearrangement joins TRBV5-5 to TRBJ2-3; perhaps TRBD2 as D (8 bases). The CDR3 consists of 14 residues. V was pared by 0 bases and J by 8 bases, with 13 bases between. The germline gives CDR1 SGHKS, CDR2 YYEKEE (reference sequence). CDR3 region: CASSLAGGGPTQYF. CDR3 DNA sequence: TGTGCCAGCAGCTTGGCGGGAGGGGGCCCTACGCAGTATTTT. The entire variable domain, with the rest obtained from reference TRBV5-5 and TRBJ2-3, is as follows: DAGVTQSPTHLIKTRGQQVTLRCSPISGHKSVSWYQQVLGQGPQFIFQYYEKEERGRGNFPDRFSARQFPNYSSELNVNALLLGDSALYLCASSLAGGGPTQYFGPGTRLTVL.

The V call is TRBV28, the J call TRBJ2-7; 10 nucleotides align to TRBD2. Germline CDR1 and CDR2: MDHEN and SYDVKM. V shed 4 bases and J 6 bases; nucleotides not matched to a gene: 9. The CDR3 runs to 15 residues. The CDR3 loop reads CASSSLLAGVREQYF. The CDR3 coding sequence is TGTGCCAGCAGTTCCCTGCTAGCGGGAGTCCGCGAGCAGTACTTC.

This chain joins TRBV3-1 (or the pseudogene TRBV3-2) and TRBJ2-3, with TRBD2 identical over 8 bases. The germline gives CDR1 LGHDT, CDR2 YNNKEL (reference sequence). The CDR3 spans 15 residues. Trimming removed 1 base from V and 5 bases from J; junction bases left unmatched: 5. The CDR3 loop reads CASSQGGAGEDTQYF. The CDR3 bases are TGTGCCAGCAGCCAAGGTGGAGCGGGAGAAGATACGCAGTATTTT.

This chain uses TRBV7-3 with TRBJ2-5; 8 bases line up with TRBD1. CDR3 length: 14 residues. The junction had 2 bases not matched to a gene; V was cut back by 3 bases and J by 2 bases. Germline CDR1 is SGHTA and CDR2 is FQGTGA. DNA for the CDR3: TGTGCCAGCAGCTTCACAGGGGGGCAAGAGACCCAGTACTTC. Translating it yields CASSFTGGQETQYF.

This sequence joins TRBV19 and TRBJ2-1; D is perhaps TRBD2 (6 bases). The V gene's germline CDR1 is LNHDA and CDR2 SQIVND (reference sequence). CDR3 length: 17 residues. Trimming cost V 5 bases and J 0 bases, with 17 bases left between them. CDR3 region: CASSSLAFLSSYNEQFF. CDR3 bases: TGTGCCAGTAGTTCCCTAGCGTTTCTGAGCTCCTACAATGAGCAGTTCTTC.

V and J are TRBV28 and TRBJ2-7; 9 nucleotides match TRBD1. J lost 2 bases, V lost 5 bases, and 13 bases had no gene match. This CDR3 is built from 17 residues. Germline V CDR1 and CDR2: MDHEN, SYDVKM. DNA for the CDR3: TGTGCCAGCAGTGATCCTCCGGGGACAGGGCCCACCTACGAGCAGTACTTC. Protein: CASSDPPGTGPTYEQYF.

The chain employs TRBV4-2 and TRBJ2-5; the D gene is possibly TRBD2 (6 bases). V was shortened by 0 bases and J by 4 bases, with 18 bases between the two germline ends. This CDR3 spans 17 amino acids. Looked up from germline, CDR1 is LGHNA and CDR2 is YNFKEQ. This CDR3 reads CASSQDSEGRLGETQYF. CDR3 DNA: TGTGCCAGCAGCCAAGATTCGGAGGGACGATTGGGAGAGACCCAGTACTTC.

This chain links TRBV3-1 (or the pseudogene TRBV3-2) with TRBJ1-4; D not certain. From germline, CDR1 is LGHDT and CDR2 YNNKEL (reference sequence). The V gene lost 4 bases and the J gene lost 9 bases, with 12 bases spanning the gap. The CDR3 contains 13 residues. CDR3 in DNA: TGTGCCAGCAGCCTCCCCGCAGCGCAAAAACTGTTTTTT. This sequence encodes CASSLPAAQKLFF.

The chain carries TRBV11-2 and TRBJ1-5, with D uncertain. The CDR3 covers 15 residues. CDR1 is SGHAT and CDR2 is FQNNGV in the germline V gene. The V end lost 0 bases, the J end lost 4 bases, and 10 bases lay between the germline ends. The CDR3 here is CASSLDWALNQPQHF. The CDR3 DNA is TGTGCCAGCAGCTTAGATTGGGCGTTAAATCAGCCCCAGCATTTT.

The chain recombines TRBV5-1 with TRBJ2-3; D gene ambiguous. Germline-derived CDR1 and CDR2 are SGHRS and YFSETQ. CDR3 length: 15 residues. The ends were cut back, 0 bases at V and 0 bases at J, with 8 bases in the middle. The CDR3 region is CASSLVGASTDTQYF. The DNA for the CDR3 is TGCGCCAGCAGCTTGGTTGGAGCCAGCACAGATACGCAGTATTTT.

This clone was detected a few times. The CDR3 protein is CASSVALGDRGSSGNTIYF. Written as DNA, the CDR3 is TGTGCCAGCAGCGTAGCGCTCGGGGACAGGGGCAGCTCTGGAAACACCATATATTTT. The chain employs TRBV9 and TRBJ1-3; 10 bases are a match to TRBD1. J was trimmed by 0 bases and V by 0 bases; bases with no gene match: 9. Germline loops: CDR1 SGDLS, CDR2 YYNGEE. This CDR3 is 19 amino acids long.

This rearrangement joins TRBV2 to TRBJ2-2; 7 bases match TRBD1. Germline V gives CDR1 SNHLY, CDR2 FYNNEI. V lost 6 bases and J lost 1; bases outside the gene matches: 5. This CDR3 region has 15 residues. The CDR3 nucleotides are TGTGCCAGCAGGACGCAGGGGGTGAACACCGGGGAGCTGTTTTTT. It specifies CASRTQGVNTGELFF.

The rearrangement joins TRBV3-1 (or the pseudogene TRBV3-2) to TRBJ2-1; D possibly corresponds to TRBD2 (6 bases). The CDR3 is made up of 18 amino acids. The germline CDR1 and CDR2 sequences are LGHDT and YNNKEL (reference sequence). The V end was cut by 1 base, the J end by 0 bases, with 16 bases between. The CDR3 DNA reads as TGTGCCAGCAGCCAAGTAGGTAGCGGTCTGAGCTCCTACAATGAGCAGTTCTTC. This codes for CASSQVGSGLSSYNEQFF.

The chain combines TRBV7-2 with TRBJ1-1; 7 nucleotides align to TRBD1. Germline CDR1 is SGHTA and CDR2 is FQGNSA. Germline trimming cut 5 bases from V and 1 base from J; bases unmatched to any gene: 7. The CDR3 runs 15 residues. CDR3 protein: CASSPRQGGNTEAFF. CDR3 nucleotide sequence: TGTGCCAGCAGCCCACGACAGGGTGGGAACACTGAAGCTTTCTTT.

J is TRBJ2-7 and V is TRBV28; TRBD2 is a possible D gene (6 bases). This CDR3 comprises 15 residues. The V and J ends lost 5 bases and 2 bases respectively, with 16 bases between them. CDR1 is MDHEN, CDR2 SYDVKM, per germline. The CDR3 DNA reads TGTGCCAGCAGTGCAACTAGCCTTGGGGCCTACGAGCAGTACTTC. Translated, it gives CASSATSLGAYEQYF.

V gene TRBV7-9 combines with J gene TRBJ2-3; D remains unclear. Trimming shortened V by 5 bases and J by 6 bases, and 12 bases separated the two germline ends. The CDR3 totals 13 residues. Germline CDR1 reads SEHNR; CDR2 reads FQNEAQ (reference sequence). The CDR3 spells CASSARRVDTQYF. Here the CDR3 DNA reads TGTGCCAGCAGCGCCCGGAGAGTTGATACGCAGTATTTT. The whole variable domain, filled in from reference TRBV7-9 and TRBJ2-3, reads DTGVSQNPRHKITKRGQNVTFRCDPISEHNRLYWYRQTLGQGPEFLTYFQNEAQLEKSRLLSDRFSAERPKGSFSTLEIQRTEQGDSAMYLCASSARRVDTQYFGPGTRLTVL.